This is a list of T cell receptor beta chains from one sample in a study of shared clonotypes between healthy human individuals. Assay used: immunoSEQ multiplex PCR; TCRdb lists only in-frame clones, some missing. The sample lists about 2.3 million clones, more than 85% seen once, with around 0.4% in the top ten. The sample was naive CD4+ T cells from PBMCs. These receptors all come from a man younger than 30 in good health. Some clones in this sample may be carry-over from other donors' samples. The CDR3 runs from the conserved cysteine through the conserved F or W. A D gene is named only where the DNA matches it firmly. Rows may omit the clone size; those that give it use once, few, many or a size class.

>NA|TRBJ2-7|TRBV2|TRBD2
TGTGCCAACCAGGCGCGGGAGGTACGATCCTACGAGCAGTACTTC
CANQAREVRSYEQYF
>NA|TRBJ2-4|TRBV5-1|NA
TGCGCCAGCAGCGCGGCGACTGATCTAGCCAAAAACATTCAGTACTTC
CASSAATDLAKNIQYF
>NA|TRBJ1-1|TRBV7-2|NA
TGTGCCAGCAGTCAAGATGGGGGGGCTGAAGCTTTCTTT
CASSQDGGAEAFF
>NA|TRBJ2-2|TRBV29-1|NA
TGCAGCGTTGCACAGAACTCGAACACCGGGGAGCTGTTTTTT
CSVAQNSNTGELFF
>NA|TRBJ2-7|TRBV5-6|TRBD1
TGTGCCAGCAGCTTGGACTCAGGGGGCTACGAGCAGTACTTC
CASSLDSGGYEQYF
>NA|TRBJ1-2|TRBV5-1|NA
TGCGCCAGCAGCTTGGTTGGGGGCGGGGGCCCCTATGGCTACACCTTC
CASSLVGGGGPYGYTF
>NA|TRBJ2-4|TRBV6-6|TRBD2
TGTGCCAGCAGTTCCGGGACTAGCGCCCTTGGACAGTACTTC
CASSSGTSALGQYF
>NA|TRBJ2-7|TRBV6-5|NA
TGTGCCAGCAGTTATATGAGCGGGCGTACCTACGAGCAGTACTTC
CASSYMSGRTYEQYF
>NA|TRBJ2-1|TRBV5-1|TRBD2
TGCGCCAGCAGCTTGGGACTAGCGGGAGGTGGGGAGCAGTTCTTC
CASSLGLAGGGEQFF
>NA|TRBJ2-1|TRBV5-1|NA
TGCGCCAGCAGCCCAGGGACGAGCTCCTACAATGAGCAGTTCTTC
CASSPGTSSYNEQFF
>NA|TRBJ2-3|TRBV5-4|TRBD2
TGTGCCAGCAGCTTGGCACCTAGCGGAACAGATACGCAGTATTTT
CASSLAPSGTDTQYF
>NA|TRBJ2-7|TRBV28|TRBD1
TGTGCCAGCAGCCGAGGGGGACAGTCGTTTTACTACGAGCAGTACTTC
CASSRGGQSFYYEQYF
>NA|TRBJ2-2|TRBV11-3|TRBD2
TGTGCCAGCAGCTCCAACCCGGGACTAGCGGGGACCGGGGAGCTGTTTTTT
CASSSNPGLAGTGELFF
>NA|TRBJ2-1|TRBV28|NA
TGTGCCAGCAGTCTCCCCCAACTGCTCAATGAGCAGTTCTTC
CASSLPQLLNEQFF
>NA|TRBJ1-2|TRBV7-6|TRBD1
TGTGCCAGCAGCCAAGGGGACAGGAGTTACTATGGCTACACCTTC
CASSQGDRSYYGYTF
>few|TRBJ1-5|TRBV2|NA
TGTGCCAGCAGTGGGGAGGGGGGTCAGCCCCAGCATTTT
CASSGEGGQPQHF
>NA|TRBJ2-7|TRBV6-1|TRBD2
TGTGCCAGCAGTCCCGCTAGCGGGAGCTCCTACGAGCAGTACTTC
CASSPASGSSYEQYF
>NA|TRBJ1-5|TRBV7-8|NA
TGTGCCAGCAGCTTAGATGGGAGTCAGCCCCAGCATTTT
CASSLDGSQPQHF
>NA|TRBJ2-1|TRBV7-3|TRBD2
TGTGCCAGCAGCTTAAAATCGGCTAGCGGGAGAGGTATGTCCTACAATGAGCAGTTCTTC
CASSLKSASGRGMSYNEQFF
>NA|TRBJ2-7|TRBV7-3|TRBD2
TGTGCCAGCAGCCCCGGGGGAGGGCCGCGGGAGCAGTACTTC
CASSPGGGPREQYF
>NA|TRBJ2-1|TRBV30|NA
TGTGCCTGGAATGAGAGGCTAGCTGGTGAGCAGTTCTTC
CAWNERLAGEQFF
>NA|TRBJ2-6|TRBV7-3|NA
TGTGCCAGCAGCTCGGGGTTCGCTGGGGCCAACGTCCTGACTTTC
CASSSGFAGANVLTF
>NA|TRBJ2-4|TRBV30|NA
TGTGCCTGGAGTGTTGGACCAAATGGGCACATTCAGTACTTC
CAWSVGPNGHIQYF
>NA|TRBJ2-5|TRBV7-2|TRBD2
TGTGCCAGCAGCCCGAGGACTAGCGGGATACAAGAGACCCAGTACTTC
CASSPRTSGIQETQYF
>NA|TRBJ2-3|TRBV7-9|NA
TGTGCCAGCAGCTTAGGCAGCACAGATACGCAGTATTTT
CASSLGSTDTQYF
>NA|TRBJ2-1|TRBV19|NA
TGTGCCAGTAGTATAGTACTGGGGGGCAATGAGCAGTTCTTC
CASSIVLGGNEQFF
>NA|TRBJ2-2|TRBV27|TRBD2
TGTGCCAGCAGTTTAAGATCGGGAGGAGGGATCGGGGAGCTGTTTTTT
CASSLRSGGGIGELFF
>NA|TRBJ1-1|TRBV7-8|NA
TGTGCCAGCAGCTCCCCCGGCCGGAAAGCTTTCTTT
CASSSPGRKAFF
>NA|TRBJ2-5|TRBV28|NA
TGTGCCAGCAGTTTTGCGGGATCGTTGGAGACCCAGTACTTC
CASSFAGSLETQYF
>NA|TRBJ2-3|TRBV27|NA
TGTGCCAGCAGTTTATTCGGCGGACACACAGATACGCAGTATTTT
CASSLFGGHTDTQYF
>NA|TRBJ2-5|TRBV27|NA
TGTGCCAGCAGTTTCCGGATCCAAGAGACCCAGTACTTC
CASSFRIQETQYF
>NA|TRBJ1-2|TRBV5-4|TRBD1
TGTGCCAGCAGCTTGCAGACAGGGATTAGTGATGGCTACACCTTC
CASSLQTGISDGYTF
>NA|TRBJ1-1|TRBV5-1|NA
TGCGCCAGCAGCGTACTCCGGGACGGAGAAGCTTTCTTT
CASSVLRDGEAFF
>NA|TRBJ2-7|TRBV5-6|TRBD1
TGTGCCAGCAGCTCCGGGACAGGGTTTTACGAGCAGTACTTC
CASSSGTGFYEQYF
>NA|TRBJ1-5|TRBV28|NA
TGTGCCAGCAGTCCACAGACGGGGAGAACTCAGCCCCAGCATTTT
CASSPQTGRTQPQHF
>NA|TRBJ1-5|TRBV28|NA
TGTGCCAGCAGTTTAAAAAGGCGAGGGCAGCCCCAGCATTTT
CASSLKRRGQPQHF
>NA|TRBJ2-1|TRBV7-9|NA
TGTGCCAGCAGCTTTCAAAGCGGGCGAAACAATGAGCAGTTCTTC
CASSFQSGRNNEQFF
>NA|TRBJ2-6|TRBV5-5|TRBD1
TGTGCCAGCAGCTTGGTCACAGGGGGCTTTGGGGCCAACGTCCTGACTTTC
CASSLVTGGFGANVLTF
>NA|TRBJ2-6|TRBV27|NA
TGTGCCACCACCGCCCGAGCTGGGGCCAACGTCCTGACTTTC
CATTARAGANVLTF
>NA|TRBJ1-4|TRBV30|NA
TGTGCCTGGAGTGGACCGCGCGGTGAAAAACTGTTTTTT
CAWSGPRGEKLFF